Shown below are 4 T cell receptor beta chains from a single sample sequenced in a study of blood T cell repertoires in COVID-19. TCRdb keeps only in-frame clones here, not all; method: immunoSEQ multiplex PCR. Seen here are some 270,000 clones, around nine tenths observed once, and the top ten hold 2% to 2.5%. Sequenced: peripheral blood. Receptor source: a man in his fifties or sixties with acute or convalescent COVID-19.

The CDR3 is CASSRGDHDNNYGYTF. The CDR3 coding sequence is TGTGCCAGCAGCCGGGGGGACCATGATAATAACTATGGCTACACCTTC. The V and J genes are TRBV7-9 and TRBJ1-2, with a weak D call TRBD1 (5 bases). Trimming shortened V by 5 bases and J by 1 base, and 17 bases separated the two germline ends. CDR1 SEHNR and CDR2 FQNEAQ come from the germline V gene (reference sequence). CDR3 length: 16 amino acids. Using reference TRBV7-9 and TRBJ1-2 for the parts outside the CDR3, the full variable domain is DTGVSQNPRHKITKRGQNVTFRCDPISEHNRLYWYRQTLGQGPEFLTYFQNEAQLEKSRLLSDRFSAERPKGSFSTLEIQRTEQGDSAMYLCASSRGDHDNNYGYTFGSGTRLTVV.

This chain uses TRBV18 with TRBJ1-4; 7 bases line up with TRBD1. The V and J ends lost 4 bases and 5 bases, in that order; junction bases with no gene match: 7. This CDR3 is built from 15 residues. CDR1 and CDR2 (germline): KGHSH, LQKENI. The CDR3 here is CASSRGGDSNEKLFF. The CDR3 DNA is TGTGCCAGCTCACGAGGCGGGGACAGCAATGAAAAACTGTTTTTT.

The rearrangement uses TRBV2 and TRBJ2-5; 8 bases map to TRBD2. In germline, CDR1 is SNHLY, CDR2 FYNNEI. The CDR3 covers 13 residues. J was trimmed by 5 bases and V by 8 bases; bases with no gene match: 7. The CDR3 protein is CASRGGFLETQYF. CDR3 sequence (DNA): TGTGCCAGCCGGGGGGGCTTTCTGGAGACCCAGTACTTC.

The chain couples TRBV25-1 to TRBJ2-7, with 8 bases aligning to TRBD2. Per the germline V gene, CDR1 is MGHDK and CDR2 is SYGVNS. This CDR3 has 15 amino acids. The J segment lost 4 bases and the V segment lost 3 bases, leaving 8 bases of the junction unmatched. In DNA form, the CDR3 reads TGTGCCAGCAGTGATGGTAGCGGGGTACCATACGAGCAGTACTTC. Protein product: CASSDGSGVPYEQYF.